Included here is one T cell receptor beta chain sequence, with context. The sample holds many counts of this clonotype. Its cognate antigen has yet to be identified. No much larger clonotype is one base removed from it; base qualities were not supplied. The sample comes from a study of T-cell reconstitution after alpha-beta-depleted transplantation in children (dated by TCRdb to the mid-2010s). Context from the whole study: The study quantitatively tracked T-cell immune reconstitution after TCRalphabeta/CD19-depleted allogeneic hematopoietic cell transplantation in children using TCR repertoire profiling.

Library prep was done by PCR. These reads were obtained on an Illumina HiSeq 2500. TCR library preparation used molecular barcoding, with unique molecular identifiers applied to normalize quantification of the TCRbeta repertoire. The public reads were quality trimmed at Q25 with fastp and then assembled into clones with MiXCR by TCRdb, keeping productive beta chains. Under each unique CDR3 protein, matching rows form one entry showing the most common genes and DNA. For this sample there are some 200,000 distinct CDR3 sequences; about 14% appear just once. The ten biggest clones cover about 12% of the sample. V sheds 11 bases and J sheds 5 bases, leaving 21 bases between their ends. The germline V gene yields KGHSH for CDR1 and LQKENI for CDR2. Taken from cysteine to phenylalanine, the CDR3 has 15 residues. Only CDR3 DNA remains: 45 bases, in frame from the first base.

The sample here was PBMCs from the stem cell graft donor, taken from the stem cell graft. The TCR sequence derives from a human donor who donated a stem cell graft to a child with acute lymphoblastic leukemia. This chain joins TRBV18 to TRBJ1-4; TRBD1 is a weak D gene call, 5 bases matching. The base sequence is TGTGCCGGTTCACTAAGCCGAGACAGCAATGAAAAACTGTTTTTT. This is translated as CAGSLSRDSNEKLFF.